Listed here are 4 T cell receptor beta chains from one sample, sequenced in a study of cytomegalovirus exposure and HLA in healthy donors. Both 60 Vbeta primers and 13 Jbeta primers went into the PCR. Here immunoSEQ multiplex PCR was the method, and the copy in TCRdb shows in-frame clones only, minus some. The table shows around 140,000 clones, with around 10% occurring only once. Sequencing was done on a sample of PBMCs. These receptors were taken from a woman in her thirties or forties in good health and CMV-seropositive.

The J gene is TRBJ1-3, the V gene TRBV6-1, with 9 positions matching TRBD1. The CDR3 is made up of 16 amino acids. V dropped 2 bases and J dropped 1; count of bases not matched to a gene: 3. The germline CDR1 and CDR2 sequences are MNHNS and SASEGT. In nucleotides, the CDR3 is TGTGCCAGCAGTGAACGGGACAGGGTGTCTGGAAACACCATATATTTT. It is translated as CASSERDRVSGNTIYF.

This sequence joins TRBV5-1 and TRBJ2-5, with 12 positions matching TRBD2. Germline V CDR1 and CDR2: SGHRS, YFSETQ. The CDR3 consists of 18 residues. With V trimmed by 0 bases and J by 2 bases, 8 bases remained unmatched. CDR3 region: CASSLAGSSGGVQETQYF. Here the CDR3 DNA reads TGCGCCAGCAGCTTGGCCGGCTCTAGCGGGGGGGTGCAAGAGACCCAGTACTTC.

This chain connects TRBV27 to TRBJ1-2; D may be TRBD1 (5 bases). The CDR3 consists of 15 residues. The V end lost 6 bases, the J end lost 0 bases, and 14 bases lay between the germline ends. Germline values: CDR1 MNHEY, CDR2 SMNVEV (reference sequence). CDR3 nucleotide sequence: TGTGCCAGCAGGATGACAGCATACTCTAACTATGGCTACACCTTC. Amino acid sequence: CASRMTAYSNYGYTF.

This clone was recorded at least ten times. The chain joins TRBV6-6 to TRBJ1-3; tentative D call: TRBD1 (5 bases). The V end lost 6 bases, the J end lost 4 bases, and 10 bases lay between the germline ends. This CDR3 is 13 amino acids long. Germline CDR1 is MNHNY and CDR2 is SVGAGI (reference sequence). CDR3 region: CASRQVGGNTIYF. In DNA, the CDR3 is TGTGCCAGCAGACAGGTTGGAGGAAACACCATATATTTT.